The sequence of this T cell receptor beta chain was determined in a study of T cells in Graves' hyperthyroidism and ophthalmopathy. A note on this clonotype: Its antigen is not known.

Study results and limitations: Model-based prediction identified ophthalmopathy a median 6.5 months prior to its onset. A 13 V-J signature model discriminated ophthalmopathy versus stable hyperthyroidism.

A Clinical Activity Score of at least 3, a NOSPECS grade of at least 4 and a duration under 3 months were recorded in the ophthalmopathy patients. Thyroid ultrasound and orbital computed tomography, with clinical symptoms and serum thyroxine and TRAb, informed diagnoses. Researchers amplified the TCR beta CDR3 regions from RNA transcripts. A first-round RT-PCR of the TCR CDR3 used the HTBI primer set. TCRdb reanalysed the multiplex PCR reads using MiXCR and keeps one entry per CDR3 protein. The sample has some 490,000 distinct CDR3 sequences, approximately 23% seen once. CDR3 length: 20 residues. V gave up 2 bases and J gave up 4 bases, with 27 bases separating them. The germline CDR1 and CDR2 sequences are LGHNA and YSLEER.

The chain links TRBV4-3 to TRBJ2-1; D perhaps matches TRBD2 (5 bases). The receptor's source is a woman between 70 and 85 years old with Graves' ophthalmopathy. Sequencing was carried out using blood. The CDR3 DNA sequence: TGCGCCAGCAGCCAAAGAGTGTGGGAACGCGGGTCCCCCTTTTACAATGAGCAGTTCTTC. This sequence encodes CASSQRVWERGSPFYNEQFF.